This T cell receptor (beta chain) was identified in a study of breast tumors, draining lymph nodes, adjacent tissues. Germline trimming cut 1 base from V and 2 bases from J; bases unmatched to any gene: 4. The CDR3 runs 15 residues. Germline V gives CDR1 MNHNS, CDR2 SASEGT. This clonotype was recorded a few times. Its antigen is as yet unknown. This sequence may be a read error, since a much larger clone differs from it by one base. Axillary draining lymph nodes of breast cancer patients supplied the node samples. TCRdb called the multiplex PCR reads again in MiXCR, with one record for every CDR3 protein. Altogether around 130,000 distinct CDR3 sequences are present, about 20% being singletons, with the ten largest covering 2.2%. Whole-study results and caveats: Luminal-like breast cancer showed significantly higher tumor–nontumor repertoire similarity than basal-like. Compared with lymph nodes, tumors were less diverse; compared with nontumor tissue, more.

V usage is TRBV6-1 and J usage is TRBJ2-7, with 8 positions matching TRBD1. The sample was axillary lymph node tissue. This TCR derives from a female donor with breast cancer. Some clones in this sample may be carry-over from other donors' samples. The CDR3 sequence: CASSEGTGLPYEQYF. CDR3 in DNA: TGTGCCAGCAGTGAAGGGACAGGGTTGCCCTACGAGCAGTACTTC.